This paragraph reports one TCR beta chain. The antigen is unknown. The CDR3 consists of 15 residues. With 4 bases removed from V and 2 bases from J, the gap between germline ends came to 12 bases. CDR1 and CDR2 from the germline V gene are MNHEY and SVGAGI. This record belongs to a study of siplizumab effects on memory and regulatory T cells. Findings of the study overall: Sequences below about 10^-5 frequency were poorly captured, limiting mapping of alloreactive clones.

Repertoires were generated with immunoSEQ multiplex PCR, while TCRdb's copy carries only in-frame clones and drops some. The table shows some 80,000 clones, with roughly 94% occurring only once. Sample: CD8+ T cells sorted from blood. The source of this sequence is a human donor in good health. V usage is TRBV6-5 and J usage is TRBJ2-1, with a weak D call TRBD2 (6 bases). The DNA of the CDR3 is TGTGCCAGCAGTTCCTCTAGCGCCCCCTACAATGAGCAGTTCTTC. It yields the protein CASSSSSAPYNEQFF.